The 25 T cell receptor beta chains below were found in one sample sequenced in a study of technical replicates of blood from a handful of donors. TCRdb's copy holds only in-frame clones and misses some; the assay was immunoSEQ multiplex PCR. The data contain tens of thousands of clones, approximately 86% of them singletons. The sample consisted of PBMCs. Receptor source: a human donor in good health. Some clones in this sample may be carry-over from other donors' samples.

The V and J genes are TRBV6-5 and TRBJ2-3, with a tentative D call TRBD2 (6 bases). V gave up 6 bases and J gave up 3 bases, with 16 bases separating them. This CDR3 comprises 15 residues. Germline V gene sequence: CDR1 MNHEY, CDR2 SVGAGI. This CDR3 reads CASSIRDSGTDTQYF. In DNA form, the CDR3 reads TGTGCCAGCAGCATCCGGGACTCGGGTACAGATACGCAGTATTTT.

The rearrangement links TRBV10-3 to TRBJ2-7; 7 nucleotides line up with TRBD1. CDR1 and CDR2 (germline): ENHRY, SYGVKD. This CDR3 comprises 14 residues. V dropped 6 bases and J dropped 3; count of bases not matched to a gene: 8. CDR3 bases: TGTGCCATCAGCCAAGGAACAGGGGACTACGAGCAGTACTTC. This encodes CAISQGTGDYEQYF.

CDR3 DNA: TGTGCCAGCAGGGGACAGACCAACTACGAGCAGTACTTC. Translation gives CASRGQTNYEQYF. The genes are TRBV27 and TRBJ2-7; 7 nucleotides line up with TRBD1. In germline, CDR1 is MNHEY, CDR2 SMNVEV (reference sequence). This CDR3 spans 13 amino acids. After removal of 6 bases from V and 3 bases from J, the junction contained 5 bases not matched to a gene.

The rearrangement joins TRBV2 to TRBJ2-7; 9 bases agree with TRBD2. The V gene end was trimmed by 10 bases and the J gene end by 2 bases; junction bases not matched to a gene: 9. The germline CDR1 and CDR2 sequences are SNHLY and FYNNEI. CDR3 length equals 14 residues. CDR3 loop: CANRWTSETYEQYF. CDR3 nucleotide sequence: TGTGCCAACAGGTGGACTAGCGAGACCTACGAGCAGTACTTC.

The CDR3 spells CSVEGMDRGSGYTF. The CDR3 DNA follows: TGCAGCGTTGAAGGTATGGACAGGGGAAGTGGCTACACCTTC. This chain links TRBV29-1 with TRBJ1-2, with TRBD1 matching over 9 bases. CDR1 and CDR2 (germline): SQVTM, ANQGSEA. V shed 1 base, J shed 7 bases, and the junction held 7 bases outside the gene matches. The CDR3 consists of 14 residues.

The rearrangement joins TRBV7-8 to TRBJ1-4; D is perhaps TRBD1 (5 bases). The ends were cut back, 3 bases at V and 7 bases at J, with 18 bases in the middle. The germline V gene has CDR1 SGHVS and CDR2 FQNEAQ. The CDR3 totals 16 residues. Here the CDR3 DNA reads TGTGCCAGCAGCTTGGGGTATTCAGGGCTTGCTGAAAAACTGTTTTTT. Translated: CASSLGYSGLAEKLFF.

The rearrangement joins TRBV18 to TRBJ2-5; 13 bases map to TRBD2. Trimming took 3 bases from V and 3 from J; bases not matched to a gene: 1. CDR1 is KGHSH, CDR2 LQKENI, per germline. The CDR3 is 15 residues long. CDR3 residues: CASSPTSGGEETQYF. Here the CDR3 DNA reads TGTGCCAGCTCACCCACTAGCGGGGGGGAAGAGACCCAGTACTTC. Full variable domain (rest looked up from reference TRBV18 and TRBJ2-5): NAGVMQNPRHLVRRRGQEARLRCSPMKGHSHVYWYRQLPEEGLKFMVYLQKENIIDESGMPKERFSAEFPKEGPSILRIQQVVRGDSAAYFCASSPTSGGEETQYFGPGTRLLVL.

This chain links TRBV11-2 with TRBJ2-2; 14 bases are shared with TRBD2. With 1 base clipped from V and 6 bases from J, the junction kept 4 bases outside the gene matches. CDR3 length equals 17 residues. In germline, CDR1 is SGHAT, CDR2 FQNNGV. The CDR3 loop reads CASSLVGTSGSPGELFF. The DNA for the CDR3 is TGTGCCAGCAGCTTAGTGGGGACTAGCGGGAGTCCCGGGGAGCTGTTTTTT.

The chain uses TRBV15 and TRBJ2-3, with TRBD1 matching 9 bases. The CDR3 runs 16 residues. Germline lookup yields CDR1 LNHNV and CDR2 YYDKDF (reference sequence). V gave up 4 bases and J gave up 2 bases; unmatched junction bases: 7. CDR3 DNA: TGTGCCACCAGCATGGGGACAGGGTTTGACACAGATACGCAGTATTTT. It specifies CATSMGTGFDTDTQYF.

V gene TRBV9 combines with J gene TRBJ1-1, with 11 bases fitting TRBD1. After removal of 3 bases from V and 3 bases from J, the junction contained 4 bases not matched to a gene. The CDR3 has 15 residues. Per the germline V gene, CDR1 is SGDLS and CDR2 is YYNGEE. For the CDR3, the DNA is TGTGCCAGCAGCGGAGGACAGGGGGCATACACTGAAGCTTTCTTT. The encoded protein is CASSGGQGAYTEAFF.

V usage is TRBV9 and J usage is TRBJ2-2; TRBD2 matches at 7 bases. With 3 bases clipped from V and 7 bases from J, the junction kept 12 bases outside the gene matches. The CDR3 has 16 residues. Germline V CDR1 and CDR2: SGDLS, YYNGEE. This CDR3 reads CASSASRGGRDGELFF. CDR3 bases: TGTGCCAGCAGCGCGTCTCGCGGGGGTAGGGACGGGGAGCTGTTTTTT.

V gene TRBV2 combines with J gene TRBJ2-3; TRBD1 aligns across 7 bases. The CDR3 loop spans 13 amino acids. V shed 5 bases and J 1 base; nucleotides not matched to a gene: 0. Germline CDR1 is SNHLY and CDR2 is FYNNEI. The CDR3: CASSTGGTDTQYF. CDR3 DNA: TGTGCCAGCAGTACAGGGGGCACAGATACGCAGTATTTT.

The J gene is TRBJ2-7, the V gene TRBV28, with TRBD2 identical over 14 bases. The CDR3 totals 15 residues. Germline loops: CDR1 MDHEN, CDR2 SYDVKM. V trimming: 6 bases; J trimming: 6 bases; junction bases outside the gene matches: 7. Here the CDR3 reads CASSPGTSGSSEQYF. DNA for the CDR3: TGTGCCAGCAGCCCGGGGACTAGCGGGAGTTCCGAGCAGTACTTC.

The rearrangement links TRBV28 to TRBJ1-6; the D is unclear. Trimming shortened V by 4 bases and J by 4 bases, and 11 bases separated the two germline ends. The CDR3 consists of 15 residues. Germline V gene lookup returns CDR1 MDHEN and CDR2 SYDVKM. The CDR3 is CASSSAGEYNSPLHF. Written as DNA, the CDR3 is TGTGCCAGCAGTTCCGCCGGGGAGTATAATTCACCCCTCCACTTT.

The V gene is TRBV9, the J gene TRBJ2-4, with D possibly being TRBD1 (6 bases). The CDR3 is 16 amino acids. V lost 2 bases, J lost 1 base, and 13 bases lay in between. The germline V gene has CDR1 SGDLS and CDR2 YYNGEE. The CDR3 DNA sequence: TGTGCCAGCAGCGTCCAGGGGCGATTGGCCAAAAACATTCAGTACTTC. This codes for CASSVQGRLAKNIQYF. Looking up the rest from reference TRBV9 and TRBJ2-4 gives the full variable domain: DSGVTQTPKHLITATGQRVTLRCSPRSGDLSVYWYQQSLDQGLQFLIQYYNGEERAKGNILERFSAQQFPDLHSELNLSSLELGDSALYFCASSVQGRLAKNIQYFGAGTRLSVL.

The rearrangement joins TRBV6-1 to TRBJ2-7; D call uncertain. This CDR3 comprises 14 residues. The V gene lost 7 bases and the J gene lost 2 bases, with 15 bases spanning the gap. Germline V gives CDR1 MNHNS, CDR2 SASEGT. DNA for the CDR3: TGTGCCAGCACGCCGACGACTTACGCCTACGAGCAGTACTTC. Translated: CASTPTTYAYEQYF.

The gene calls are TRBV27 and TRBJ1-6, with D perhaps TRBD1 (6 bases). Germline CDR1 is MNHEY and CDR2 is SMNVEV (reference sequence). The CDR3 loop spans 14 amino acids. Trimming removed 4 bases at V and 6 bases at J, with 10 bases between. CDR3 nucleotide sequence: TGTGCCAGCAGTTATGGACAGTTTAATTCACCCCTCCACTTT. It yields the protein CASSYGQFNSPLHF.

CDR3 amino acids: CASSWEVTQYF. CDR3 in DNA: TGTGCCAGCAGCTGGGAGGTCACCCAGTACTTC. The chain combines TRBV5-8 with TRBJ2-5; D is perhaps TRBD2 (6 bases). The CDR3 totals 11 residues. CDR1 and CDR2 (germline): SGHTS, YDEGEE. V was trimmed by 3 bases and J by 8 bases, leaving 8 bases between them.

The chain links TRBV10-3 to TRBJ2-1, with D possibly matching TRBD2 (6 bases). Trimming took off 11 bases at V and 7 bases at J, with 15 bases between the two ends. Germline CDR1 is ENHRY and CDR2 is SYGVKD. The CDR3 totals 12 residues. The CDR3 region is CALRSSANEQFF. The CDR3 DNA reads TGTGCCCTTCGATCTAGCGCTAATGAGCAGTTCTTC.

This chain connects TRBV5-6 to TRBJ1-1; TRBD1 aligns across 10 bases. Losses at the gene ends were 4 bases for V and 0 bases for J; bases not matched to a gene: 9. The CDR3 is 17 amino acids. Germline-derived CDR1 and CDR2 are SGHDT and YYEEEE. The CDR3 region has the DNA TGTGCCAGCAGCCGACGGACAGGGGGAGGCATGAACACTGAAGCTTTCTTT. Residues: CASSRRTGGGMNTEAFF. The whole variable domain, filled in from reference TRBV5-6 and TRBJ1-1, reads DAGVTQSPTHLIKTRGQQVTLRCSPKSGHDTVSWYQQALGQGPQFIFQYYEEEERQRGNFPDRFSGHQFPNYSSELNVNALLLGDSALYLCASSRRTGGGMNTEAFFGQGTRLTVV.

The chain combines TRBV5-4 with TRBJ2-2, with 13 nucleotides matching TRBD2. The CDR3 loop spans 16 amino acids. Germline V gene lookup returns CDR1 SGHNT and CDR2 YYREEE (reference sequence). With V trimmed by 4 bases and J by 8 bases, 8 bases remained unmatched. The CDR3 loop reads CASSIRLAGGSGELFF. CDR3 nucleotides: TGTGCCAGCAGCATACGACTAGCGGGGGGTTCTGGGGAGCTGTTTTTT.

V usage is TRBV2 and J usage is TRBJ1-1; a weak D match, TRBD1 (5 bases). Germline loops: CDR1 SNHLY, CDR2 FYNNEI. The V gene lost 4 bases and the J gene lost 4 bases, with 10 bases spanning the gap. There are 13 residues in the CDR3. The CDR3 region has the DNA TGTGCCAGCAGTGTAGGGGCAGGCACTGAAGCTTTCTTT. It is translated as CASSVGAGTEAFF.

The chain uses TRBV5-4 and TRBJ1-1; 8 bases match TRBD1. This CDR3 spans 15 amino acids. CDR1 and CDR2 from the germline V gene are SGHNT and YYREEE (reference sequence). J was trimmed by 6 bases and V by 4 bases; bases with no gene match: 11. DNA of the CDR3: TGTGCCAGCAGCATCCCGGACAGGGTGGGCGCTGAAGCTTTCTTT. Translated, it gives CASSIPDRVGAEAFF.

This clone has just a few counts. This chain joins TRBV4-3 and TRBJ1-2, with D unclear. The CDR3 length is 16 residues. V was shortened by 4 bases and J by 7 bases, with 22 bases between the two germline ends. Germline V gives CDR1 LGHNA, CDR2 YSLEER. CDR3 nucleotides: TGCGCCAGCAGCCCCCGGACTCTTCCTTCCTCCGGTGGCTACACCTTC. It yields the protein CASSPRTLPSSGGYTF.

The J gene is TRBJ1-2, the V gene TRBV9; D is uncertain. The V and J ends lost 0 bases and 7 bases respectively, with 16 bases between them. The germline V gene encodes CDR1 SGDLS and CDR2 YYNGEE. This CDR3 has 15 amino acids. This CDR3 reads CASSVDNGPRGGYTF. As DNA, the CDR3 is TGTGCCAGCAGCGTAGACAACGGACCCCGGGGTGGCTACACCTTC. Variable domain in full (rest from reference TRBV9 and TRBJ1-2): DSGVTQTPKHLITATGQRVTLRCSPRSGDLSVYWYQQSLDQGLQFLIQYYNGEERAKGNILERFSAQQFPDLHSELNLSSLELGDSALYFCASSVDNGPRGGYTFGSGTRLTVV.